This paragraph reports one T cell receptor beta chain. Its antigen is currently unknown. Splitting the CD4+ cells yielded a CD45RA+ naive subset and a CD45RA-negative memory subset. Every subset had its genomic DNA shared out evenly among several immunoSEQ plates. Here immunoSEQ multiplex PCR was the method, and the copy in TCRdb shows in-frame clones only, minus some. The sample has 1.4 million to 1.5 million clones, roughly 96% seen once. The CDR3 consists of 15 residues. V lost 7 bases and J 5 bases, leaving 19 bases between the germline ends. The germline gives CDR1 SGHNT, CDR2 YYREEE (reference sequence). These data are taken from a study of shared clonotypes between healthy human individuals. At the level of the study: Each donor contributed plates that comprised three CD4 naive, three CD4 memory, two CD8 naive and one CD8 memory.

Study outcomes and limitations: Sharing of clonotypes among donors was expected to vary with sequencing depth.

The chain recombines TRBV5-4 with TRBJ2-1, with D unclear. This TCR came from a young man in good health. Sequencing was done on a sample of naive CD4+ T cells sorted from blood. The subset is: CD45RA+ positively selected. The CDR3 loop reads CASALDPGPDNEQFF. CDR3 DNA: TGTGCCAGCGCCCTGGATCCTGGGCCAGACAATGAGCAGTTCTTC.